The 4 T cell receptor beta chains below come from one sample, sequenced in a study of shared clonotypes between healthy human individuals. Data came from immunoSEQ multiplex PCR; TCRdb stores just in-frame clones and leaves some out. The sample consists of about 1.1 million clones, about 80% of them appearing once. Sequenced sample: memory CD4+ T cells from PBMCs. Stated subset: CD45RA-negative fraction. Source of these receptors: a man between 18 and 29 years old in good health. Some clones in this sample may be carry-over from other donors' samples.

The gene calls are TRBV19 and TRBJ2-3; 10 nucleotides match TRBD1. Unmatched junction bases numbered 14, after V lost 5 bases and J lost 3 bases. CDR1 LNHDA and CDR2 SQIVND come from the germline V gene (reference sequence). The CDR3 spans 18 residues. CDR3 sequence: CASSGSMWTGGTTDTQYF. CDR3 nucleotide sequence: TGTGCCAGTAGTGGGTCGATGTGGACAGGGGGGACGACAGATACGCAGTATTTT.

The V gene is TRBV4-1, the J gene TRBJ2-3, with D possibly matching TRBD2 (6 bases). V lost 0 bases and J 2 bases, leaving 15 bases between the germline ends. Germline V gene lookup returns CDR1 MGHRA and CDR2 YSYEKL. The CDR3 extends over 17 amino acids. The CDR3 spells CASSQEFGSRYTDTQYF. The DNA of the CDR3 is TGCGCCAGCAGCCAAGAGTTCGGGAGCAGATACACAGATACGCAGTATTTT.

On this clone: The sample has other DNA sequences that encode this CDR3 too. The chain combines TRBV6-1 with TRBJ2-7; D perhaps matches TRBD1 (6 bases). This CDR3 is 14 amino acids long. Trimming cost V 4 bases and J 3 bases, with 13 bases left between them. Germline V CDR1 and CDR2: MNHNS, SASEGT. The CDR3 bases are TGTGCCAGCAGTGGAGACAGGTCGAGCTACGAGCAGTACTTC. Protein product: CASSGDRSSYEQYF.

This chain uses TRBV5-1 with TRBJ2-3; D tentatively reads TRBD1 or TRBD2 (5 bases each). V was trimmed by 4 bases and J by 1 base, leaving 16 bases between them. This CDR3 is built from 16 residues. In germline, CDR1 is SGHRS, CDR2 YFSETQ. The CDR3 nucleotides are TGCGCCAGCAGCGGGACCGGTGGGCAGGGCACAGATACGCAGTATTTT. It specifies CASSGTGGQGTDTQYF.